This TCR beta chain came from a study of cytomegalovirus exposure and HLA in healthy donors. The donors gave bone marrow, and they were healthy. PCR primers comprised 60 Vbeta and 13 Jbeta primers. Assay used: immunoSEQ multiplex PCR; TCRdb lists only in-frame clones, some missing. The sample lists 150,000 to 200,000 clones; about 80% were seen once. The sample was PBMCs. This TCR was recovered from a woman in her forties in good health and CMV-seronegative.

The CDR3 bases are TGTGCCAGCAGCCGCCCGACAGGGCTCACAGATACGCAGTATTTT. It specifies CASSRPTGLTDTQYF. The chain uses TRBV7-8 and TRBJ2-3; 7 bases line up with TRBD1. The junction had 7 bases not matched to a gene; V was cut back by 5 bases and J by 2 bases. CDR3 length: 15 residues. Germline CDR1 reads SGHVS; CDR2 reads FQNEAQ.